This entry concerns a single TCR beta chain. The clone's antigen remains unknown. Per-base quality was not reported, and no clone a single base away is much larger than it. Patients with autoimmune disease history or receiving systemic immunosuppression were excluded from the trial. In every dose cohort, peripheral blood was drawn for TCR sequencing at baseline, cycle 4 day 1, and cycle 7 day 1. Samples came from an open-label, multicenter, first-in-human phase I dose-escalation trial of ivuxolimab. The trial enrolled adults with locally advanced or metastatic head and neck squamous cell, hepatocellular, melanoma or renal cell carcinoma. CD4+ and CD8+ T cells were sorted separately from peripheral blood before TCR sequencing. The data originate from a study of OX40 agonist ivuxolimab in advanced cancers. Regarding the research as a whole: The costimulatory receptor OX40 (CD134) was targeted by ivuxolimab, a fully human IgG2 agonistic monoclonal antibody. Intravenous ivuxolimab was administered to patients every 2 weeks at six dose levels: 0.01, 0.1, 0.3, 1.5, 3 and 10 mg/kg. Among the roughly 52 dose-escalation patients, approximately 20 had hepatocellular carcinoma, approximately 15 melanoma, 9 renal cell carcinoma and 9 head and neck cancer. The dose-escalation cohort was about 83% male with a mean age of approximately 60 years, ranging from roughly 23 to 80. Patients were allowed to have had prior anti-PD-1, anti-PD-L1 or anti-CTLA-4 therapy, and less than 45% of the dose-escalation patients had previously received checkpoint inhibitors. Three dose-escalation patients achieved partial responses, one with hepatocellular carcinoma and two with cutaneous melanoma. Peripheral TCRbeta sequencing aimed to test whether ivuxolimab altered TCR sequence diversity and caused clonal T-cell expansion. The monotherapy dose-escalation portion (N ≈ 57 patients) of the phase I ivuxolimab trial is reported in the paper. Results and caveats for the whole study, not just this receptor: Low levels of normalized T-cell clonal expansion were also seen in some nonresponding patients. In the 0.1-3.0 mg/kg groups, partial responders were among the patients with the lowest normalized peripheral clonal expansion, particularly in CD8+ T cells. At doses of 0.1 to 3.0 mg/kg, clonal expansion of both CD4+ and CD8+ blood T cells was observed from baseline to week 6. After ivuxolimab, more expanded clones were found on average in CD8+ T cells than in CD4+ T cells. The antigen specificity of the peripheral T cells that underwent clonal expansion was not determined.

Genomic DNA was isolated from the sorted cells so that the TCRbeta CDR3 region could be sequenced. The immunoSEQ Assay was used to sequence the TCRbeta CDR3 regions. TCRdb provides this immuneACCESS table in a form limited to in-frame rearrangements. Some clones are lacking; in checked studies, under half of them reflect an unresolved V gene, and why the rest are absent is not known. The sample table contains 70,000 or so clones; only one count was recorded for almost 90% of them. The ten biggest clones cover approximately 2.1% of the sample. The germline V gene provides CDR1 SGHTA and CDR2 FQGNSA. Spanning cysteine to phenylalanine, the CDR3 consists of 13 amino acids. The CDR3 DNA has 39 bases and is translated from base 1. Trimming at the junction amounts to 0 bases on V and 5 bases on J, and the germline ends lie 7 bases apart.

This TCR was sampled from an adult with an advanced solid tumor such as melanoma, head and neck, liver or kidney cancer. The material sequenced was CD4+ or CD8+ T cells sorted from blood, taken in a trial of the OX40 agonist ivuxolimab. The rearrangement combines TRBV7-2 with TRBJ1-1, with no confident D gene call. The CDR3 region has the sequence CASSLALGTEAFF. The DNA reads as follows: TGTGCCAGCAGCTTAGCGCTAGGGACTGAAGCTTTCTTT.